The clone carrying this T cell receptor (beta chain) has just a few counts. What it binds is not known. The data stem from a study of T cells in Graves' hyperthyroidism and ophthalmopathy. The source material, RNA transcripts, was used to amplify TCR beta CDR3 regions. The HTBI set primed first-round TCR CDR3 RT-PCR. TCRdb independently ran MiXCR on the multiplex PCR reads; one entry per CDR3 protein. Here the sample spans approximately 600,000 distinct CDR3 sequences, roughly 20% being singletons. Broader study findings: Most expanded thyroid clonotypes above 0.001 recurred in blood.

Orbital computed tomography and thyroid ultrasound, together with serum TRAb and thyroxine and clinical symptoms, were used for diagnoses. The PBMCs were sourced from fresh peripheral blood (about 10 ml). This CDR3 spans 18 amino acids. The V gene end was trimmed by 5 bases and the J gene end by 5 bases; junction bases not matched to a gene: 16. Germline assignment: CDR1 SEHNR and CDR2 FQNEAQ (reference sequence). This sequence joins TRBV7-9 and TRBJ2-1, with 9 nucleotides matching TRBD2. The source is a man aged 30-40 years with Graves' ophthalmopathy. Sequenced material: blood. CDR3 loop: CASSLGGLAGPLDNEQFF. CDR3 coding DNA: TGTGCCAGCAGCCTTGGGGGGCTAGCGGGACCATTAGACAATGAGCAGTTCTTC.